A selection of T cell receptor beta chains follows, all from one sample in a study of blood T cell repertoires in COVID-19. Clones were sequenced by immunoSEQ multiplex PCR, and TCRdb holds only the in-frame ones, with some missing. The sample lists 240,000 or so clones; around 88% were seen once. The sequenced material came from peripheral blood. Receptors were obtained from a woman in her twenties or thirties who had recovered from COVID-19. CDR3s include the opening cysteine and the closing phenylalanine or tryptophan. The D gene is left open where the match is weak. Clone size is stated in some rows and not others, as once, few, many or a class when expanded.

v_gene,d_gene,j_gene,abundance,CDR3aa,CDR3nt
TRBV6-5,.,TRBJ2-7,once,CASSPTGSYEQYF,TGTGCCAGCAGTCCTACAGGGTCTTACGAGCAGTACTTC
TRBV15,TRBD1,TRBJ1-6,.,CATSRTKIDRGNSPLHF,TGTGCCACCAGCAGGACGAAAATAGACAGGGGTAATTCACCCCTCCACTTT
TRBV24-1,.,TRBJ1-2,.,CATWDIYYGYTF,TGTGCCACCTGGGACATTTACTATGGCTACACCTTC
TRBV9,.,TRBJ2-1,once,CASSVGHFSYNEQFF,TGTGCCAGCAGCGTAGGACACTTCTCCTACAATGAGCAGTTCTTC
TRBV12-3/TRBV12-4,.,TRBJ2-4,.,CASTGGENIQYF,TGTGCCAGCACCGGAGGGGAAAACATTCAGTACTTC
TRBV2,TRBD1,TRBJ1-6,.,CASLGDRGITNSPLHF,TGTGCCAGCTTGGGGGACAGGGGGATTACTAATTCACCCCTCCACTTT
TRBV6-2/TRBV6-3,TRBD2,TRBJ2-2,.,CASSYSRGGPPGELFF,TGTGCCAGCAGTTACTCTCGCGGGGGGCCCCCCGGGGAGCTGTTTTTT
TRBV5-4,TRBD1,TRBJ1-1,.,CASSVGQGDTEAFF,TGTGCCAGCAGCGTCGGACAGGGAGACACTGAAGCTTTCTTT
TRBV5-1,.,TRBJ1-1,.,CASSLEFGGLDTEAFF,TGCGCCAGCAGCTTGGAATTTGGGGGGTTGGACACTGAAGCTTTCTTT
TRBV9,TRBD2,TRBJ2-7,.,CASSVGSGGPEQYF,TGTGCCAGCAGCGTAGGTAGCGGGGGACCCGAGCAGTACTTC
TRBV3-1/TRBV3-2,TRBD1,TRBJ2-7,.,CASSPSGTGLAYEQYF,TGTGCCAGCAGCCCGTCCGGGACAGGCCTAGCCTACGAGCAGTACTTC
TRBV6-5,.,TRBJ2-5,many,CASSYGGETQYF,TGTGCCAGCAGTTACGGGGGGGAGACCCAGTACTTC
TRBV13,TRBD1,TRBJ2-7,.,CASSTTGELDEQYF,TGTGCCAGCAGCACAACAGGGGAGTTAGACGAGCAGTACTTC
TRBV6-5,.,TRBJ1-1,.,CASSQDSLWGTEAFF,TGTGCCAGCAGTCAGGACAGTCTCTGGGGCACTGAAGCTTTCTTT
TRBV5-4,TRBD1,TRBJ2-7,.,CASSRGTQGALSEQYF,TGTGCCAGCAGCCGGGGGACTCAGGGGGCGCTTAGCGAGCAGTACTTC
TRBV6-5,.,TRBJ2-2,.,CASSYLWGVAGELFF,TGTGCCAGCAGTTACCTCTGGGGGGTCGCCGGGGAGCTGTTTTTT
TRBV28,.,TRBJ1-1,.,CASSSYLVVEAFF,TGTGCCAGCAGTTCCTACTTAGTAGTTGAAGCTTTCTTT